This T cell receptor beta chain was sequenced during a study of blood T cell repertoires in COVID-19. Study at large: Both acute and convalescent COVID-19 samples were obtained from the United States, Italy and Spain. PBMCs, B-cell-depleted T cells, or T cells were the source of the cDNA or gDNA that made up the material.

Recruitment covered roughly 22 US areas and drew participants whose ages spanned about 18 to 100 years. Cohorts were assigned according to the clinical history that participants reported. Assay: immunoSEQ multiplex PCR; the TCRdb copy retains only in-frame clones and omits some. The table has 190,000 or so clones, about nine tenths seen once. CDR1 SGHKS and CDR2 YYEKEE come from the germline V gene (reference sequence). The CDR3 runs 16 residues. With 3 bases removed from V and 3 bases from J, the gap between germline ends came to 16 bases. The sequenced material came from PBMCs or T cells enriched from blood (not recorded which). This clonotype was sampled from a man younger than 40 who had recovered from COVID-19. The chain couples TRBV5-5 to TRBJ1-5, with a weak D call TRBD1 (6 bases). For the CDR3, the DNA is TGTGCCAGCAGCTCAACCACAGGGAATCCCAATCAGCCCCAGCATTTT. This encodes CASSSTTGNPNQPQHF.